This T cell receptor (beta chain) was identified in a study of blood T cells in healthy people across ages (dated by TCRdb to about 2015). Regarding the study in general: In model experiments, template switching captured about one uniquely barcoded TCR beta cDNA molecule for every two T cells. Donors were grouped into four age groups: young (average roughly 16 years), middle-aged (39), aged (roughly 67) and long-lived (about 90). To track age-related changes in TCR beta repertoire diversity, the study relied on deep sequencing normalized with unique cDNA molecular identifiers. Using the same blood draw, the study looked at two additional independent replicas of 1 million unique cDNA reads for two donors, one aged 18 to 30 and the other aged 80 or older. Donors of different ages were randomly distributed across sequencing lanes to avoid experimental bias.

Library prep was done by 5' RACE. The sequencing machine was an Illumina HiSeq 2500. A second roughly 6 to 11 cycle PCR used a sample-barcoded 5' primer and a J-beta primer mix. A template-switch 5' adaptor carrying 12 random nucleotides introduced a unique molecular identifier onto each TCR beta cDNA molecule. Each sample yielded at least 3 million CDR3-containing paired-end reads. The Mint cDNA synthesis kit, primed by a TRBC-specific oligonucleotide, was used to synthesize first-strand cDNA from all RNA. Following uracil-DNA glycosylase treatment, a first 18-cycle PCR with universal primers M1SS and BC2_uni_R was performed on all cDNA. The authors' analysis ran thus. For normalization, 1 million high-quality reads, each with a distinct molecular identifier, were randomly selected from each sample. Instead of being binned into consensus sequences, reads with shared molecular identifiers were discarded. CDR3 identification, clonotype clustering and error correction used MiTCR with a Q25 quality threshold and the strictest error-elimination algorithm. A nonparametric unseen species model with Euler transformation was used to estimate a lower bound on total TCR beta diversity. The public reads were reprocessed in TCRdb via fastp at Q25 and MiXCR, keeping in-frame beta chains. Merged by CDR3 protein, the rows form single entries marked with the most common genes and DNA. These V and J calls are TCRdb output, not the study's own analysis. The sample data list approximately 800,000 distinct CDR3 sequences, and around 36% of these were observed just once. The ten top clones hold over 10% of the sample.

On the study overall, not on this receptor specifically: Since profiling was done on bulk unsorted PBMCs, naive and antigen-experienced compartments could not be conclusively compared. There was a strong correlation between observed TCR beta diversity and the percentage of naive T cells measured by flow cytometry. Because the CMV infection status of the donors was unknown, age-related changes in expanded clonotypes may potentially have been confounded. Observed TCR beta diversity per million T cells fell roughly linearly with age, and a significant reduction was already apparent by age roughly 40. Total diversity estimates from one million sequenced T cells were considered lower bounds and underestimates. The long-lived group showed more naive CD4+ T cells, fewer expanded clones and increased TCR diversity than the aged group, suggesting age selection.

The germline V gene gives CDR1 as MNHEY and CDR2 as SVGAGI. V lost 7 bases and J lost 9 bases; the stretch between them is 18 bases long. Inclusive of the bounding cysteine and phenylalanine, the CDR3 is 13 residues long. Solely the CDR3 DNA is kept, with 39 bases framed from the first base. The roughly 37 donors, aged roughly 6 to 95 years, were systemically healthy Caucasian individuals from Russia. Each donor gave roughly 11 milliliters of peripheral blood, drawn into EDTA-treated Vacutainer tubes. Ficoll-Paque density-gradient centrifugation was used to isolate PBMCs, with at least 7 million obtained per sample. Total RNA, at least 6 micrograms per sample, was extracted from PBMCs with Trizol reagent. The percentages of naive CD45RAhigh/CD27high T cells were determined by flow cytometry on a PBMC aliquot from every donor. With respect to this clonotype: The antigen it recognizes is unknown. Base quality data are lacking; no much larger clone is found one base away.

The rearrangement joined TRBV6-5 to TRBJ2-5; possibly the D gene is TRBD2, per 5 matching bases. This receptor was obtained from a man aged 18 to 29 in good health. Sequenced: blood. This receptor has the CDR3 CASTNGPYGAQYF. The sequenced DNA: TGTGCCAGCACCAACGGGCCCTACGGGGCCCAGTACTTC.